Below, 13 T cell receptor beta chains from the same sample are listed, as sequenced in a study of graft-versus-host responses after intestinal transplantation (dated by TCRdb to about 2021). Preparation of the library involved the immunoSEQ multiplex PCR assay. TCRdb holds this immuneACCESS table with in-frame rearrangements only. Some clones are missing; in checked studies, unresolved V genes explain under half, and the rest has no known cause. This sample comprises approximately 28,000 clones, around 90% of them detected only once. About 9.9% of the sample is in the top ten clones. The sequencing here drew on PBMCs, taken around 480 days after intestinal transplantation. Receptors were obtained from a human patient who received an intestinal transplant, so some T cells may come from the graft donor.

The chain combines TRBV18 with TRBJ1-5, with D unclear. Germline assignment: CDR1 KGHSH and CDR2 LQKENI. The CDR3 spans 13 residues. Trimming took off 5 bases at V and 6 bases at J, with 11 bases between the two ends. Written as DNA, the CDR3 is TGTGCCAGCTCAGCCTTCGAAGGTCAGCCCCAGCATTTT. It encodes CASSAFEGQPQHF.

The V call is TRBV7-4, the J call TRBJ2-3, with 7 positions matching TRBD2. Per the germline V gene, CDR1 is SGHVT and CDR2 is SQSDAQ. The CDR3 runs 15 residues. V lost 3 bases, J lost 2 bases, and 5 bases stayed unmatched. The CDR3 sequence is CASSFIGGYTDTQYF. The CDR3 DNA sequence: TGTGCCAGCAGCTTCATCGGGGGGTACACAGATACGCAGTATTTT.

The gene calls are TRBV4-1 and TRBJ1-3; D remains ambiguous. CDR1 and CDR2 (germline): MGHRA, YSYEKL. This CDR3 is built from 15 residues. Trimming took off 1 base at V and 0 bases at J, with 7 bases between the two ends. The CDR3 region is CASSQAAGSGNTIYF. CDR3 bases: TGCGCCAGCAGCCAAGCGGCGGGCTCTGGAAACACCATATATTTT.

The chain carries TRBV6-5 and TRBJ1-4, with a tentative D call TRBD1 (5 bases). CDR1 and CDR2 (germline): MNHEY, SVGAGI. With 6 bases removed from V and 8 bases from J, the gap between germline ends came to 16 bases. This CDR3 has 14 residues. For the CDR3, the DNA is TGTGCCAGCAGACCGACCGGGACGGGCGAAAAACTGTTTTTT. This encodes CASRPTGTGEKLFF.

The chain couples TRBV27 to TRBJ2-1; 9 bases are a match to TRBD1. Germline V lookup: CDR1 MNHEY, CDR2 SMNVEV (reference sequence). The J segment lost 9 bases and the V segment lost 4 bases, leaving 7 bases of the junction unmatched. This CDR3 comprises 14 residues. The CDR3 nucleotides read TGTGCCAGCAGTTGGAGACAGGGGGTGGGTGAGCAGTTCTTC. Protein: CASSWRQGVGEQFF.

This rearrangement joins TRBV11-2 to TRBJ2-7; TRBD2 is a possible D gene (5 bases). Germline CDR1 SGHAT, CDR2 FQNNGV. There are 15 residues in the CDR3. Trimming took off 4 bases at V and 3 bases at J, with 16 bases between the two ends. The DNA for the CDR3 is TGTGCCAGCAGCTCCCTGGACCGGGATGACTACGAGCAGTACTTC. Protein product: CASSSLDRDDYEQYF.

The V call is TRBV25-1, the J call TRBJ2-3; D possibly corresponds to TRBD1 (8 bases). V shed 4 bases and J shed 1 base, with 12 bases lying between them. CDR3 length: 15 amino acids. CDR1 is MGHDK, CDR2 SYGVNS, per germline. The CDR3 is CASSGGGQGTDTQYF. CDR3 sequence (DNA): TGTGCCAGCAGTGGGGGGGGACAGGGCACAGATACGCAGTATTTT.

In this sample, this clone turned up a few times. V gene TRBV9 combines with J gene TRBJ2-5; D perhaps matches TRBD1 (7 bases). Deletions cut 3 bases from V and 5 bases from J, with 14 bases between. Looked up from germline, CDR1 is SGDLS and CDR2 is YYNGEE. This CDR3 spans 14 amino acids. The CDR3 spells CASSAWTGGETQYF. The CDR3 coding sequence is TGTGCCAGCAGCGCATGGACAGGAGGGGAGACCCAGTACTTC.

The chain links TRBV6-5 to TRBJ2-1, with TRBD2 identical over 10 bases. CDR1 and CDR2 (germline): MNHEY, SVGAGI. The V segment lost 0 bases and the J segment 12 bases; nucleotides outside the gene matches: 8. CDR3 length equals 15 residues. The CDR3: CASSYSGLAGVGQFF. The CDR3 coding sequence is TGTGCCAGCAGTTACTCTGGGCTAGCGGGAGTTGGGCAGTTCTTC.

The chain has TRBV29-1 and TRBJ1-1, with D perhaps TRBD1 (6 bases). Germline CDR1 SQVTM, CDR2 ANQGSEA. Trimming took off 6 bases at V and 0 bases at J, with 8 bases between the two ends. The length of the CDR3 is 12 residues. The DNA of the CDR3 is TGCAGCGTCGGACAGTTGAACACTGAAGCTTTCTTT. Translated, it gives CSVGQLNTEAFF. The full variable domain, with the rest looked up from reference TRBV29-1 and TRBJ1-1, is SAVISQKPSRDICQRGTSLTIQCQVDSQVTMMFWYRQQPGQSLTLIATANQGSEATYESGFVIDKFPISRPNLTFSTLTVSNMSPEDSSIYLCSVGQLNTEAFFGQGTRLTVV.

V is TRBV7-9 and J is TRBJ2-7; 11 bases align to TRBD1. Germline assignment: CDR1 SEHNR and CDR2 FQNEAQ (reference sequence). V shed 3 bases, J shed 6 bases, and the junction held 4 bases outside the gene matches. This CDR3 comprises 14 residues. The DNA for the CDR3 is TGTGCCAGCAGCTTGACCGGGACAGGGGGCGAGCAGTACTTC. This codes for CASSLTGTGGEQYF.

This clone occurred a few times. CDR3 loop: CASSVGGQASGYTF. CDR3 DNA sequence: TGTGCCAGCAGCGTAGGGGGCCAGGCAAGTGGCTACACCTTC. The rearrangement uses TRBV9 and TRBJ1-2, with TRBD1 as a possible D gene (5 bases). The germline gives CDR1 SGDLS, CDR2 YYNGEE. This CDR3 region has 14 residues. V lost 0 bases and J 7 bases, leaving 13 bases between the germline ends.

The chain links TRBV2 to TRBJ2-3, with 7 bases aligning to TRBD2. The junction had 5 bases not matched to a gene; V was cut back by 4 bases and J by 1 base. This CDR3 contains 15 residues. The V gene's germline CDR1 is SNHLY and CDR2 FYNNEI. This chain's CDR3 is CASSGSGGRTDTQYF. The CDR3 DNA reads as TGTGCCAGCAGTGGGTCGGGGGGTCGCACAGATACGCAGTATTTT. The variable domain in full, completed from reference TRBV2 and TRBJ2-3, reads EPEVTQTPSHQVTQMGQEVILRCVPISNHLYFYWYRQILGQKVEFLVSFYNNEISEKSEIFDDQFSVERPDGSNFTLKIRSTKLEDSAMYFCASSGSGGRTDTQYFGPGTRLTVL.